The 16 T cell receptor beta chains reported below all come from one sample, sequenced in a study of T cell responses to AZD1222 COVID-19 vaccine. Generated by immunoSEQ multiplex PCR, the TCRdb table keeps only in-frame clones and is missing some. The sample lists roughly 150,000 clones, about 91% occurring once. Material: peripheral blood, obtained on day 0 of AZD1222 vaccination. These receptors originate from an adult in good health.

CDR3 sequence: CASSQGQGSNQPQHF. The CDR3 DNA reads TGTGCCAGCAGCCAAGGCCAGGGCAGCAATCAGCCCCAGCATTTT. This chain joins TRBV3-1 (or the pseudogene TRBV3-2) and TRBJ1-5; weak D call: TRBD1 (5 bases). Germline CDR1 LGHDT, CDR2 YNNKEL (reference sequence). This CDR3 contains 15 residues. Trimming left V 1 base short and J 1 base short, with 8 bases between.

This sequence joins TRBV5-1 and TRBJ2-4; TRBD1 matches at 8 bases. Germline CDR1 is SGHRS and CDR2 is YFSETQ. Unmatched junction bases numbered 7, after V lost 0 bases and J lost 8 bases. This CDR3 spans 15 amino acids. CDR3 residues: CASSLDRGLLDIQYF. Here the CDR3 DNA reads TGCGCCAGCAGCTTGGACAGGGGGTTGTTAGACATTCAGTACTTC.

The chain combines TRBV19 with TRBJ1-3, with D uncertain. Germline V gene sequence: CDR1 LNHDA, CDR2 SQIVND (reference sequence). The CDR3 extends over 13 amino acids. With 4 bases removed from V and 4 bases from J, the gap between germline ends came to 8 bases. This CDR3 reads CASSTESGNTIYF. The DNA for the CDR3 is TGTGCCAGTAGTACCGAGTCCGGAAACACCATATATTTT.

This clone was observed once. The chain recombines TRBV11-3 with TRBJ2-2, with D unresolved. This CDR3 has 15 amino acids. Per germline, CDR1 SGHNT and CDR2 YENEEA. Trimming removed 3 bases from V and 1 base from J, with 9 bases in between. CDR3 amino acids: CASSLMTRNTGELFF. The CDR3 DNA is TGTGCCAGCAGCTTGATGACAAGGAACACCGGGGAGCTGTTTTTT.

The chain employs TRBV28 and TRBJ2-3, with D possibly matching TRBD2 (5 bases). The germline V and J ends were trimmed by 8 bases and 4 bases, with 13 bases remaining between them. This CDR3 spans 13 amino acids. The germline V gene encodes CDR1 MDHEN and CDR2 SYDVKM. The CDR3 nucleotides read TGTGCCAGCCAGGCCGGAGGCCCAGATACGCAGTATTTT. It translates to CASQAGGPDTQYF.

V is TRBV4-2 and J is TRBJ1-4; no clear D. The CDR3 loop spans 12 amino acids. Trimming removed 1 base at V and 3 bases at J, with 0 bases between. Per the germline V gene, CDR1 is LGHNA and CDR2 is YNFKEQ. The CDR3 nucleotides are TGTGCCAGCAGCCAAGCTAATGAAAAACTGTTTTTT. It specifies CASSQANEKLFF.

This clone is a singleton in its sample. The rearrangement links TRBV29-1 to TRBJ2-2, with 7 bases lining up with TRBD1. The trim removed 6 bases at V and 0 bases at J, leaving 7 bases unmatched. Germline V gene sequence: CDR1 SQVTM, CDR2 ANQGSEA. The CDR3 runs 15 residues. CDR3 nucleotide sequence: TGCAGCGTCGCCGGGACAGAGACGAACACCGGGGAGCTGTTTTTT. It codes for CSVAGTETNTGELFF.

V and J are TRBV14 and TRBJ2-1, with D hard to call. CDR1 SGHDN and CDR2 FVKESK come from the germline V gene. With 0 bases removed from V and 14 bases from J, the gap between germline ends came to 17 bases. The CDR3 sequence is 14 residues long. The CDR3 protein is CASSQDPTGRNKFF. The CDR3 DNA reads TGTGCCAGCAGCCAAGACCCCACGGGCAGGAATAAGTTCTTC. Filled out from reference TRBV14 and TRBJ2-1, the complete variable domain reads EAGVTQFPSHSVIEKGQTVTLRCDPISGHDNLYWYRRVMGKEIKFLLHFVKESKQDESGMPNNRFLAERTGGTYSTLKVQPAELEDSGVYFCASSQDPTGRNKFFGPGTRLTVL.

J is TRBJ2-3 and V is TRBV5-5, with D possibly being TRBD1 (6 bases). This CDR3 has 14 amino acids. CDR1 and CDR2 from the germline V gene are SGHKS and YYEKEE (reference sequence). V lost 4 bases to trimming and J lost 4 bases, with 13 bases between them. CDR3 in amino acids: CASSLRTGPDTQYF. In DNA, the CDR3 is TGTGCCAGCAGCCTACGAACAGGGCCAGATACGCAGTATTTT.

This clone has more than one count but fewer than ten. The chain combines TRBV27 with TRBJ2-7; no reliable D call. The germline V gene has CDR1 MNHEY and CDR2 SMNVEV (reference sequence). The CDR3 is 11 residues long. The ends were cut back, 6 bases at V and 3 bases at J, with 6 bases in the middle. The CDR3 sequence: CASRANYEQYF. DNA of the CDR3: TGTGCCAGCAGGGCGAACTACGAGCAGTACTTC.

V usage is TRBV6-2 or TRBV6-3 and J usage is TRBJ2-7; TRBD2 agrees at 13 bases. Per the germline V gene, CDR1 is MNHEY and CDR2 is SVGEGT. The CDR3 spans 19 residues. J lost 1 base, V lost 0 bases, and 9 bases had no gene match. CDR3 sequence (DNA): TGTGCCAGCAGTTACTCCCGGACTAGCGGGAGCTCTAGGTCCTACGAGCAGTACTTC. Translation: CASSYSRTSGSSRSYEQYF.

The chain recombines TRBV5-5 with TRBJ1-2; no reliable D call. The CDR3 extends over 15 amino acids. V shed 1 base and J shed 3 bases, with 13 bases lying between them. Germline V gene lookup returns CDR1 SGHKS and CDR2 YYEKEE (reference sequence). The CDR3 is CASSLLVGGDYGYTF. For the CDR3, the DNA is TGTGCCAGCAGCTTGTTGGTAGGTGGGGACTATGGCTACACCTTC.

The rearrangement joins TRBV11-3 to TRBJ2-6; D may be TRBD1 (5 bases). Trimming stripped 5 bases from V and 1 base from J, with 9 bases between. CDR1 and CDR2 (germline): SGHNT, YENEEA. This CDR3 is 15 amino acids long. The CDR3, as DNA: TGTGCCAGCAGCAGGGGCGGTTCTGGGGCCAACGTCCTGACTTTC. Amino acids: CASSRGGSGANVLTF.

The rearrangement joins TRBV11-2 to TRBJ2-2; D is undetermined. Per the germline V gene, CDR1 is SGHAT and CDR2 is FQNNGV. V dropped 4 bases and J dropped 4 bases, with 10 bases sitting between them. The CDR3 contains 14 residues. The CDR3 protein is CASSSDTTTGELFF. CDR3 DNA: TGTGCCAGCAGCTCAGACACAACCACCGGGGAGCTGTTTTTT.

This clone came up once. J is TRBJ2-1 and V is TRBV28; D is unclear. Germline CDR1 reads MDHEN; CDR2 reads SYDVKM. V was trimmed by 6 bases and J by 0 bases, leaving 21 bases between them. The CDR3 is 18 amino acids. CDR3: CASSPRSEIFSSYNEQFF. The DNA for the CDR3 is TGTGCCAGCAGCCCACGGTCAGAGATCTTTAGCTCCTACAATGAGCAGTTCTTC.

This clone has only one observation. This chain connects TRBV27 to TRBJ1-5; perhaps TRBD1 as D (5 bases). CDR1 and CDR2 (germline): MNHEY, SMNVEV (reference sequence). This CDR3 is 13 amino acids long. The V and J ends lost 3 bases and 4 bases respectively, with 7 bases between them. CDR3 region: CASSFAGNQPQHF. As DNA, the CDR3 is TGTGCCAGCAGTTTCGCAGGGAATCAGCCCCAGCATTTT.